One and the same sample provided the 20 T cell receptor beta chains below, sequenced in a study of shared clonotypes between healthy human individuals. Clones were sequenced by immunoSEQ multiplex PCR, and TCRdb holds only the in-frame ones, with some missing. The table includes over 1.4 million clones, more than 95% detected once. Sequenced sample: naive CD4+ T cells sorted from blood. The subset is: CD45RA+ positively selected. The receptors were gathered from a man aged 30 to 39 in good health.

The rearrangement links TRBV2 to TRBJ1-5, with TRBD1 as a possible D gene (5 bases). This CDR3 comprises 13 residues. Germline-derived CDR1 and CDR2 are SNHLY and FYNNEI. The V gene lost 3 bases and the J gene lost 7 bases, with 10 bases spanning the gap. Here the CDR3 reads CASSDAGGQPQHF. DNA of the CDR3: TGTGCCAGCAGTGATGCGGGGGGGCAGCCCCAGCATTTT.

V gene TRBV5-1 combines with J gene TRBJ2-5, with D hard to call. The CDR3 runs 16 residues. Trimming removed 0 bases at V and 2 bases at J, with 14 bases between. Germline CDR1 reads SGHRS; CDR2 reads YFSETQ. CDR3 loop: CASSLASWVLQETQYF. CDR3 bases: TGCGCCAGCAGCTTGGCCTCGTGGGTACTTCAAGAGACCCAGTACTTC.

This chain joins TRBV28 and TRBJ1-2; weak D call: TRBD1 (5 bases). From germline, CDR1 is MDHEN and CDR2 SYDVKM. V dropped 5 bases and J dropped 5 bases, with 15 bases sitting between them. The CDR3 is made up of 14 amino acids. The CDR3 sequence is CASSQPQGGYGYTF. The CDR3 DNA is TGTGCCAGCAGTCAACCGCAGGGAGGATATGGCTACACCTTC.

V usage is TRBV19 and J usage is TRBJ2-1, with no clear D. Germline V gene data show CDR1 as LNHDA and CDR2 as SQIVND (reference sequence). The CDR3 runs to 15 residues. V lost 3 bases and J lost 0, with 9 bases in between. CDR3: CASSIMASSYNEQFF. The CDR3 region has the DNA TGTGCCAGTAGTATTATGGCAAGCTCCTACAATGAGCAGTTCTTC.

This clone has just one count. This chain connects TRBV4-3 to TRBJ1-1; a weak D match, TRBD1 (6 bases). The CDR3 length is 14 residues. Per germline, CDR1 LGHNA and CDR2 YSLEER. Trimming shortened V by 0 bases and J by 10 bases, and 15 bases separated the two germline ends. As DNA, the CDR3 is TGCGCCAGCAGCCAAGATCGTGTAGGGGGTGCAGCTTTCTTT. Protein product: CASSQDRVGGAAFF.

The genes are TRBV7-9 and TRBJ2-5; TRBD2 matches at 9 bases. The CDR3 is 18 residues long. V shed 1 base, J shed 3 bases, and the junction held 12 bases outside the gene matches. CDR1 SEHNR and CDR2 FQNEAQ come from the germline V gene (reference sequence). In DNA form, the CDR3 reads TGTGCCAGCAGCTTAGAGGGCGGGAGGGCCGCAGGCGAAGAGACCCAGTACTTC. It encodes CASSLEGGRAAGEETQYF.

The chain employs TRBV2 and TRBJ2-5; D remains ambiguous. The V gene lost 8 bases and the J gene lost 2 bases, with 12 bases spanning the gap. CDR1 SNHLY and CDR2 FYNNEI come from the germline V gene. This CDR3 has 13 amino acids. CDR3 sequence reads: CASSSVGQETQYF. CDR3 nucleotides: TGTGCCAGCTCGAGCGTGGGGCAAGAGACCCAGTACTTC.

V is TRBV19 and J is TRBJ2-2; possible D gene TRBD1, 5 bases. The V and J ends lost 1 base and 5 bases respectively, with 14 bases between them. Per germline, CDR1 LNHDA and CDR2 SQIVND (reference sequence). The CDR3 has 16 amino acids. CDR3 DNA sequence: TGTGCCAGTAGTATAGTAACAGGTTTGGGTACCGGGGAGCTGTTTTTT. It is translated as CASSIVTGLGTGELFF.

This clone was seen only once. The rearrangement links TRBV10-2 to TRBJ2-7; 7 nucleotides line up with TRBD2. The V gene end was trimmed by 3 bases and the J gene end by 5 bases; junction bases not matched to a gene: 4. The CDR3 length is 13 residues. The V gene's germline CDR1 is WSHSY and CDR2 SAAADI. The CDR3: CASSESGTNEQYF. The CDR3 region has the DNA TGCGCCAGCAGTGAATCGGGGACTAACGAGCAGTACTTC.

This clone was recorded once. The CDR3 region has the DNA TGTGCCAGCAGCTTGGCGGACAGGGTTCGGTACGAGCAGTACTTC. Translation gives CASSLADRVRYEQYF. The genes are TRBV5-8 and TRBJ2-7, with 8 nucleotides matching TRBD1. This CDR3 comprises 15 residues. Germline V lookup: CDR1 SGHTS, CDR2 YDEGEE. The V segment lost 0 bases and the J segment 4 bases; nucleotides outside the gene matches: 6.

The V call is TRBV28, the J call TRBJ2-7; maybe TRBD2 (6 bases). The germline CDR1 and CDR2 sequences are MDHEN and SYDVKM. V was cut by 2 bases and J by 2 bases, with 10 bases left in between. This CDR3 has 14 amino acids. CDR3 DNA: TGTGCCAGCAGTTTAGTCGGGAGCCCCTACGAGCAGTACTTC. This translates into CASSLVGSPYEQYF.

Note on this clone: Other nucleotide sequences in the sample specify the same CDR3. The CDR3 is CASSSLGYEQYF. Here the CDR3 DNA reads TGTGCCAGCAGTTCACTGGGGTACGAGCAGTACTTC. The J gene is TRBJ2-7, the V gene TRBV28, with D unresolved. This CDR3 region has 12 residues. The germline gives CDR1 MDHEN, CDR2 SYDVKM. Trimming took off 4 bases at V and 4 bases at J, with 8 bases between the two ends.

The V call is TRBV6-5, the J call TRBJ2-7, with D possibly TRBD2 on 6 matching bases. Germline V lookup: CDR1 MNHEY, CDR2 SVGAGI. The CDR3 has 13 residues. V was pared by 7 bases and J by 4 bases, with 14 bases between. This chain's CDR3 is CASMEGRLYEQYF. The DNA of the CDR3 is TGTGCCAGCATGGAGGGGAGACTGTACGAGCAGTACTTC.

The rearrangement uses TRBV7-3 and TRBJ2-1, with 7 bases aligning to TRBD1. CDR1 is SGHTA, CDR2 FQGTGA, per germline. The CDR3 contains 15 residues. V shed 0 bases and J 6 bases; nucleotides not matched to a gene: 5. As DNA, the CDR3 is TGTGCCAGCAGCTTAACAGGGGGCGAATTCAATGAGCAGTTCTTC. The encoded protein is CASSLTGGEFNEQFF. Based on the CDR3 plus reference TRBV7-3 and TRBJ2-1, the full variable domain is GAGVSQTPSNKVTEKGKYVELRCDPISGHTALYWYRQSLGQGPEFLIYFQGTGAADDSGLPNDRFFAVRPEGSVSTLKIQRTERGDSAVYLCASSLTGGEFNEQFFGPGTRLTVL.

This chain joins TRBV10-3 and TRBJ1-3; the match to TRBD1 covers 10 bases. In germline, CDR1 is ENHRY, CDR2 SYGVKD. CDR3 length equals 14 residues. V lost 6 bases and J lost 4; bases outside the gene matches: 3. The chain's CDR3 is CAISSDRGGNTIYF. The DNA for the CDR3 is TGTGCCATCAGCTCGGACAGGGGGGGAAACACCATATATTTT.

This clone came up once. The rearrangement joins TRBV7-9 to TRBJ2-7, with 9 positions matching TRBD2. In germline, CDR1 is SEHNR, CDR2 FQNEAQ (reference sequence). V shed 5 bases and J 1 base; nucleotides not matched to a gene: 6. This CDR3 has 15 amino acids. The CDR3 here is CASSDGLAPSYEQYF. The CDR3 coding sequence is TGTGCCAGCAGCGATGGACTAGCGCCATCCTACGAGCAGTACTTC.

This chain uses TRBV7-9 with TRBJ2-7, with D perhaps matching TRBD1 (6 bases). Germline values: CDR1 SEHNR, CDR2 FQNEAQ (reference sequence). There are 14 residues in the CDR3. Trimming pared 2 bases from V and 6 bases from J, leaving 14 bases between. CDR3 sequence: CASSLRGSGAEQYF. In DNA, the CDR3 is TGTGCCAGCAGCTTAAGGGGGTCAGGGGCCGAGCAGTACTTC.

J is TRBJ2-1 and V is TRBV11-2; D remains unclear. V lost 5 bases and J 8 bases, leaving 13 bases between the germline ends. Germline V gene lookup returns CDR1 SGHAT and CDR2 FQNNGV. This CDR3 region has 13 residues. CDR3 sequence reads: CASSPLIGDEQFF. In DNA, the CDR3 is TGTGCCAGCAGCCCCTTAATTGGAGATGAGCAGTTCTTC.

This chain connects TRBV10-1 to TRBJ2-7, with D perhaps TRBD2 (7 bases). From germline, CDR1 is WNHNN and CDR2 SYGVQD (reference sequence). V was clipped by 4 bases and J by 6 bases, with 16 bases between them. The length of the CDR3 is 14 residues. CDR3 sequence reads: CASSAGGPLREQYF. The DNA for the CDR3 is TGCGCCAGCAGTGCCGGGGGGCCCTTACGCGAGCAGTACTTC.

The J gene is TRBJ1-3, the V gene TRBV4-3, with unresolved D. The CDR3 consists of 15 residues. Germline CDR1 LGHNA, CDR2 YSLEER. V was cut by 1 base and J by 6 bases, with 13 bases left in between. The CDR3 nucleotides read TGCGCCAGCAGCCAAGCTAGGTCGGCTCTAAACACCATATATTTT. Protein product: CASSQARSALNTIYF.